The next 10 T cell receptor beta chains were all read from a single sample in a study of shared clonotypes between healthy human individuals. Assay: immunoSEQ multiplex PCR; the TCRdb copy retains only in-frame clones and omits some. This sample has roughly 2.6 million clones, with more than 90% found just once. Sequencing input: naive CD4+ T cells sorted from blood. Subset here: CD45RA+ positively selected. These receptors were taken from a man aged 18-30 years in good health.

The gene calls are TRBV18 and TRBJ1-2; D gene unclear. The V gene lost 2 bases and the J gene lost 6 bases, with 13 bases spanning the gap. Germline V gives CDR1 KGHSH, CDR2 LQKENI. This CDR3 spans 14 amino acids. In DNA form, the CDR3 reads TGTGCCAGCTCACCAGTGGAGGAGAGGGATGGCTACACCTTC. Translated: CASSPVEERDGYTF.

This clone came up once. The rearrangement uses TRBV18 and TRBJ1-2; D is unclear. CDR3 length: 11 residues. Germline CDR1 and CDR2: KGHSH and LQKENI. Trimming took off 5 bases at V and 8 bases at J, with 9 bases between the two ends. The CDR3 coding sequence is TGTGCCAGCTCATCACATGGGGGCTACACCTTC. It codes for CASSSHGGYTF. The whole variable domain, remainder taken from reference TRBV18 and TRBJ1-2, is NAGVMQNPRHLVRRRGQEARLRCSPMKGHSHVYWYRQLPEEGLKFMVYLQKENIIDESGMPKERFSAEFPKEGPSILRIQQVVRGDSAAYFCASSSHGGYTFGSGTRLTVV.

CDR3 amino acids: CASSDPGQRTNEQYF. CDR3 DNA sequence: TGTGCCAGCAGTGACCCGGGACAGCGGACGAACGAGCAGTACTTC. The V and J genes are TRBV2 and TRBJ2-7; 7 bases align to TRBD1. Per the germline V gene, CDR1 is SNHLY and CDR2 is FYNNEI. This CDR3 is built from 15 residues. V shed 3 bases and J 5 bases; nucleotides not matched to a gene: 10.

A note on this clone: Distinct nucleotide sequences in the sample also encode this CDR3. The genes are TRBV2 and TRBJ2-7; 8 nucleotides align to TRBD1. V was clipped by 2 bases and J by 4 bases; unmatched bases: 1. CDR1 SNHLY and CDR2 FYNNEI come from the germline V gene. This CDR3 contains 13 residues. The DNA for the CDR3 is TGTGCCAGCAGTGAACAGGGGGCATACGAGCAGTACTTC. As protein: CASSEQGAYEQYF.

The chain is built from TRBV15 and TRBJ2-6; 9 bases are shared with TRBD2. The germline V gene encodes CDR1 LNHNV and CDR2 YYDKDF (reference sequence). V was clipped by 0 bases and J by 1 base; unmatched bases: 4. The CDR3 covers 18 residues. CDR3 DNA: TGTGCCACCAGCAGAGATCGGGGACTAGCATCTGGGGCCAACGTCCTGACTTTC. Translating gives CATSRDRGLASGANVLTF.

This sequence joins TRBV9 and TRBJ2-3, with D unclear. This CDR3 is 12 amino acids long. CDR1 and CDR2 (germline): SGDLS, YYNGEE. V shed 4 bases and J shed 2 bases, with 5 bases lying between them. In DNA, the CDR3 is TGTGCCAGCAGCATATTCACAGATACGCAGTATTTT. Translating gives CASSIFTDTQYF.

The chain couples TRBV2 to TRBJ2-6, with D maybe TRBD2 (5 bases). The CDR3 loop spans 16 amino acids. Germline V lookup: CDR1 SNHLY, CDR2 FYNNEI. The V gene lost 7 bases and the J gene lost 0 bases, with 13 bases spanning the gap. The chain's CDR3 is CASNRGTLSGANVLTF. CDR3 coding DNA: TGTGCCAGCAACCGGGGAACCCTCTCTGGGGCCAACGTCCTGACTTTC.

The rearrangement links TRBV11-2 to TRBJ1-4; no definite D call. Between the trimmed V and J ends, which lost 2 bases and 8 bases, there was a span of 3 bases. CDR3 length equals 11 residues. Germline V gives CDR1 SGHAT, CDR2 FQNNGV. Written as DNA, the CDR3 is TGTGCCAGCAGCTTAAAAGAAAAACTGTTTTTT. This encodes CASSLKEKLFF.

V is TRBV27 and J is TRBJ1-1; D gene ambiguous. The CDR3 is made up of 13 amino acids. V shed 2 bases and J shed 2 bases, with 6 bases lying between them. The V gene's germline CDR1 is MNHEY and CDR2 SMNVEV (reference sequence). The CDR3 coding sequence is TGTGCCAGCAGTTTAACGGATAACACTGAAGCTTTCTTT. Translated, it gives CASSLTDNTEAFF.

This clone was seen just once. This chain links TRBV7-9 with TRBJ1-2; D not certain. V lost 3 bases, J lost 2 bases, and 10 bases lay in between. Germline loops: CDR1 SEHNR, CDR2 FQNEAQ (reference sequence). The CDR3 is 14 amino acids. DNA of the CDR3: TGTGCCAGCAGCTTTGGAACCACCAACTATGGCTACACCTTC. Translated, it gives CASSFGTTNYGYTF.